Listed below are T cell receptor beta chains from one sample, sequenced in a study of metastatic and nonmetastatic thyroid tumors. Through MiXCR, TCRdb re-clonotyped the PCR reads. The table records tens of thousands of clones, 17% of them present only once. Sequencing was done on a sample of blood. The receptors were sampled from a female donor with papillary thyroid cancer or a benign thyroid nodule (not recorded which). Some clones in this sample may be carry-over from other donors' samples. CDR3s include the opening cysteine and the closing phenylalanine or tryptophan. Each record gives: CDR3 protein, CDR3 DNA, J gene, V gene, clone size, D gene. D genes are given only for firm matches. Only some rows state a clone size, as once, few, many or a class for expanded clones.

CDR3: CASSPRQGRGNEQFF
DNA: TGTGCCAGCAGCCCGAGGCAGGGACGGGGCAATGAGCAGTTCTTC
J: TRBJ2-1
V: TRBV11-3
size: many
D: .

CDR3: CASREGSFTGELFF
DNA: TGTGCCAGCAGGGAAGGGTCCTTTACCGGGGAGCTGTTTTTT
J: TRBJ2-2
V: TRBV6-4
size: many
D: .

CDR3: CASSLGGDRGLLSYNEQFF
DNA: TGTGCCAGCAGTTTAGGGGGGGACAGGGGGCTCCTCTCCTACAATGAGCAGTTCTTC
J: TRBJ2-1
V: TRBV27
size: many
D: TRBD1

CDR3: CASRARRGSFRFYGYTF
DNA: TGTGCCAGCAGGGCTCGTCGTGGTTCTTTTAGGTTTTATGGCTACACCTTC
J: TRBJ1-2
V: TRBV12-3/TRBV12-4
size: .
D: .

CDR3: CAHQPTDRADSPLHF
DNA: TGTGCCCACCAACCCACGGACAGGGCGGATTCACCCCTCCACTTT
J: TRBJ1-6
V: TRBV30
size: many
D: TRBD1

CDR3: CASREEELFF
DNA: TGTGCCAGTCGAGAGGAAGAACTGTTTTTT
J: TRBJ1-4
V: TRBV19
size: .
D: .

CDR3: CASSPGGSSYNEQFF
DNA: TGTGCCAGCAGCCCAGGGGGGAGCTCCTACAATGAGCAGTTCTTC
J: TRBJ2-1
V: TRBV7-9
size: many
D: .

CDR3: CASSMRTGGISFF
DNA: TGCGCCAGCAGCATGCGGACAGGTGGCATCTCTTTCTTT
J: TRBJ1-1
V: TRBV5-1
size: .
D: TRBD1

CDR3: CASSLPGSTNEKLFF
DNA: TGTGCCAGCAGTTTACCGGGTTCGACTAATGAAAAACTGTTTTTT
J: TRBJ1-4
V: TRBV28
size: many
D: .

CDR3: CASSDQRESLGNEQFF
DNA: TGTGCCAGCAGTGATCAGCGGGAATCCTTGGGCAATGAGCAGTTCTTC
J: TRBJ2-1
V: TRBV2
size: .
D: TRBD2

CDR3: CASSPGTTGLEQYF
DNA: TGTGCCAGCAGTCCGGGAACGACAGGGCTCGAGCAGTACTTC
J: TRBJ2-7
V: TRBV6-1
size: .
D: TRBD1

CDR3: CASTLQGASSYGYTF
DNA: TGTGCCAGCACCCTTCAGGGGGCTTCTTCCTATGGCTACACCTTC
J: TRBJ1-2
V: TRBV5-6
size: many
D: TRBD1

CDR3: CASSEGRAGYGYTF
DNA: TGTGCCAGCTCAGAAGGCAGGGCCGGCTATGGCTACACCTTC
J: TRBJ1-2
V: TRBV11-3
size: many
D: .

CDR3: CAWSVQGNTEAFF
DNA: TGTGCCTGGAGTGTACAGGGGAACACTGAAGCTTTCTTT
J: TRBJ1-1
V: TRBV30
size: many
D: .

CDR3: CASSLDRFQETQYF
DNA: TGTGCCAGCAGCTTAGACAGATTTCAAGAGACCCAGTACTTC
J: TRBJ2-5
V: TRBV7-3
size: many
D: .

CDR3: CASTPGQGNRDEQYF
DNA: TGTGCCAGCACACCGGGACAGGGGAATCGGGACGAGCAGTACTTC
J: TRBJ2-7
V: TRBV6-1
size: .
D: TRBD1

CDR3: CASSPYPGNEQFF
DNA: TGTGCCAGCTCACCATACCCGGGAAATGAGCAGTTCTTC
J: TRBJ2-1
V: TRBV18
size: many
D: .

CDR3: CASTKSVTVSYNEQFF
DNA: TGTGCCAGCACTAAATCTGTCACGGTCTCCTACAATGAGCAGTTCTTC
J: TRBJ2-1
V: TRBV4-2
size: .
D: .

CDR3: CASSQDPSGFNEQFF
DNA: TGTGCCAGCAGCCAAGACCCTTCGGGTTTTAATGAGCAGTTCTTC
J: TRBJ2-1
V: TRBV3-1
size: few
D: .

CDR3: CASSEMLGFWELFF
DNA: TGTGCCAGCAGTGAAATGCTAGGGTTCTGGGAGCTGTTTTTT
J: TRBJ2-2
V: TRBV6-1
size: .
D: .

CDR3: CASSRDGNNYGYTF
DNA: TGTGCCAGCAGCCGGGACGGGAATAACTATGGCTACACCTTC
J: TRBJ1-2
V: TRBV7-2
size: many
D: .

CDR3: CAWGQDYGYTF
DNA: TGTGCCTGGGGACAGGACTATGGCTACACCTTC
J: TRBJ1-2
V: TRBV30
size: .
D: TRBD1

CDR3: CASSDNRGRNNYGYTF
DNA: TGCGCCAGCAGTGACAACAGGGGGCGTAATAACTATGGCTACACCTTC
J: TRBJ1-2
V: TRBV10-2
size: many
D: TRBD1

CDR3: CSARKSRRASGDTDTQYF
DNA: TGCAGTGCTAGAAAATCCAGAAGGGCTAGCGGGGACACAGATACGCAGTATTTT
J: TRBJ2-3
V: TRBV20-1
size: many
D: TRBD2

CDR3: CASSSGTGAGNQPQHF
DNA: TGTGCCAGCAGTTCAGGGACCGGGGCAGGCAATCAGCCCCAGCATTTT
J: TRBJ1-5
V: TRBV7-6
size: many
D: .

CDR3: CASSFGTRNTGELFF
DNA: TGTGCCAGCAGCTTTGGGACTAGGAACACCGGGGAGCTGTTTTTT
J: TRBJ2-2
V: TRBV7-4
size: .
D: TRBD2

CDR3: CASSLGVSLGVLSYEQYF
DNA: TGCGCCAGCAGCTTGGGGGTCTCCCTAGGAGTTTTATCCTACGAGCAGTACTTC
J: TRBJ2-7
V: TRBV5-1
size: many
D: .

CDR3: CASRFIWDNEQFF
DNA: TGTGCCAGCAGGTTTATATGGGACAATGAGCAGTTCTTC
J: TRBJ2-1
V: TRBV11-2
size: many
D: .

CDR3: CASETGGNYGYTF
DNA: TGTGCCAGCGAGACAGGGGGGAACTATGGCTACACCTTC
J: TRBJ1-2
V: TRBV27
size: .
D: TRBD1

CDR3: CASSLRTSGRMYEQYF
DNA: TGTGCCAGCAGCCTAAGGACTAGCGGGAGGATGTACGAGCAGTACTTC
J: TRBJ2-7
V: TRBV7-6
size: many
D: TRBD2

CDR3: CASSSTLYGTEAFF
DNA: TGTGCCAGCAGTTCAACCCTTTACGGCACTGAAGCTTTCTTT
J: TRBJ1-1
V: TRBV6-5
size: .
D: .

CDR3: CASSLDRGGTSGFYNEQFF
DNA: TGTGCCAGCAGCTTGGATCGGGGCGGGACTAGCGGTTTCTACAATGAGCAGTTCTTC
J: TRBJ2-1
V: TRBV5-6
size: many
D: TRBD2

CDR3: CAISDTSGRHGEQYF
DNA: TGTGCCATCTCTGACACTAGCGGGAGACATGGCGAGCAGTACTTC
J: TRBJ2-7
V: TRBV10-3
size: many
D: TRBD2

CDR3: CASSLAPSGGLNEQFF
DNA: TGTGCCAGCAGCTTAGCGCCTAGCGGGGGCCTTAATGAGCAGTTCTTC
J: TRBJ2-1
V: TRBV7-2
size: many
D: TRBD2

CDR3: CASSPGTVSSYNEQFF
DNA: TGTGCCAGCTCACCAGGGACAGTGAGCTCCTACAATGAGCAGTTCTTC
J: TRBJ2-1
V: TRBV18
size: many
D: TRBD1